This T cell receptor (beta chain) was retrieved from a study of PD-L1 blockade in urothelial cancer. Study context: Patients commenced intravenous atezolizumab, 1,200 mg every 3 weeks, around 2014. Overall study results and limits: In blood sampled pretreatment, TCR clonality below the median predicted better survival.

The CDR3 consists of 14 residues. Germline values: CDR1 SGHRS, CDR2 YFSETQ. J gave up 2 bases and V 7 bases, and 5 bases lay outside the gene matches. About this clone: Its antigen is not identified.

PCRs were each spiked with synthetic TCR analog templates. Here immunoSEQ multiplex PCR was the method, and the copy in TCRdb shows in-frame clones only, minus some. The sample records approximately 48,000 clones, around 86% being singletons. The TCR originated in a man in his sixties with urothelial cancer. The J gene is TRBJ2-7, the V gene TRBV5-1; TRBD1 agrees at 11 bases. This specimen consisted of PBMCs, obtained around atezolizumab (anti-PD-L1) treatment. DNA for the CDR3: TGCGCCAGCGGCCCGGGACAGGGGGCCTACGAGCAGTACTTC. This sequence encodes CASGPGQGAYEQYF.